This T cell receptor (beta chain) was sequenced for a study of blood T cell repertoires in COVID-19. For the study at large: COVID-19 samples from acute and convalescent phases originated in the United States, Italy and Spain. In each case, the material was cDNA or gDNA derived from T cells, B-cell-depleted T cells, or PBMCs.

This CDR3 is 17 amino acids long. Germline V gene lookup returns CDR1 MNHNY and CDR2 SVGAGI (reference sequence). The J segment lost 2 bases and the V segment lost 5 bases, leaving 7 bases of the junction unmatched. As originally analysed: Reference gene primer amplification gave nucleated cell count estimates. Sequenced by immunoSEQ multiplex PCR; TCRdb stores in-frame clones only, minus some. That table furnishes V, J and clone size, whereas the DNA furnished D and trimming. The table has about 83,000 clones, more than 70% seen once; the top ten hold 22%. This chain uses TRBV6-6 with TRBJ2-6; TRBD1 matches at 9 bases. Specimen: peripheral blood. The TCR comes from an elderly woman in a cohort sampled during active or convalescent COVID-19. CDR3 nucleotides: TGTGCCAGCAGTCGACGGACAGGGGTACCTGGGGCCAACGTCCTGACTTTC. This codes for CASSRRTGVPGANVLTF.